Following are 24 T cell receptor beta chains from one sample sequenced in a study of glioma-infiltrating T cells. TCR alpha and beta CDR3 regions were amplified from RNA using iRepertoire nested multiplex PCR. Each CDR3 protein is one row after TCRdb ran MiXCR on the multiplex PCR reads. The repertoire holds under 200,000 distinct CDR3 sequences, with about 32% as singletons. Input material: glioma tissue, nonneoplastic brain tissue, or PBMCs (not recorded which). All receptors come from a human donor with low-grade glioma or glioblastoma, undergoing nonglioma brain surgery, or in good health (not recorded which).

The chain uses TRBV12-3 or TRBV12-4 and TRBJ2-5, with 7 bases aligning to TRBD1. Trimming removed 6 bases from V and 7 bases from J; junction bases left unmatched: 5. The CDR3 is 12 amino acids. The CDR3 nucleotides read TGTGCCAGCAGGCGGACAGGAGGGACCCAGTACTTC. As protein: CASRRTGGTQYF.

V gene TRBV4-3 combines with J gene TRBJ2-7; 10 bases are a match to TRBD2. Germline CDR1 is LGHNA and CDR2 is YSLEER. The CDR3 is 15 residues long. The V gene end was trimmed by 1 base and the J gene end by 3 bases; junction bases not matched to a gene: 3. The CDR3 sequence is CASSQVERGGYEQYF. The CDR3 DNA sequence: TGCGCCAGCAGCCAAGTCGAGCGGGGGGGCTACGAGCAGTACTTC.

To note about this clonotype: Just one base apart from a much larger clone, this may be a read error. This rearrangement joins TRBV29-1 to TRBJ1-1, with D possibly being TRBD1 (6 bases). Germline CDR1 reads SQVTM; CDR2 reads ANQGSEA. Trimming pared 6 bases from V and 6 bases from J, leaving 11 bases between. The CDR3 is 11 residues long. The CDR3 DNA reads TGCAGCGTCTCAGGGGACCCTGAAGCTTTCTTT. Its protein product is CSVSGDPEAFF.

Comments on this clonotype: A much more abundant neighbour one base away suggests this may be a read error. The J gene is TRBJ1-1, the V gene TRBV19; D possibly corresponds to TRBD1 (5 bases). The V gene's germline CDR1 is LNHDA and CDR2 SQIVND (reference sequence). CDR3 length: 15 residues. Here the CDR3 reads CAGSIFGGMNTEAFF. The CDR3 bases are TGTGCCGGTAGTATCTTCGGGGGGATGAACACTGAAGCTTTCTTT.

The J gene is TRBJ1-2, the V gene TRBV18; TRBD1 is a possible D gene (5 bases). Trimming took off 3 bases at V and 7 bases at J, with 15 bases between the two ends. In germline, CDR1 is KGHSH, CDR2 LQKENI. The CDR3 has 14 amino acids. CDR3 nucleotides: TGTGCCAGCTCACCCCCCAGGGAGGGCTCTGGCTACACCTTC. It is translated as CASSPPREGSGYTF.

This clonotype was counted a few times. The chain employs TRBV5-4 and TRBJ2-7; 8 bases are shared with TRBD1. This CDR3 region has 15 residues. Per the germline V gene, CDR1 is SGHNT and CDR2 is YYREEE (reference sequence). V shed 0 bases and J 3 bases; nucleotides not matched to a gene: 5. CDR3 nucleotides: TGTGCCAGCAGCTTGGCCCAAACAGGGGGCTACGAGCAGTACTTC. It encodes CASSLAQTGGYEQYF. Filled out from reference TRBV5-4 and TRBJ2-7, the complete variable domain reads ETGVTQSPTHLIKTRGQQVTLRCSSQSGHNTVSWYQQALGQGPQFIFQYYREEENGRGNFPPRFSGLQFPNYSSELNVNALELDDSALYLCASSLAQTGGYEQYFGPGTRLTVT.

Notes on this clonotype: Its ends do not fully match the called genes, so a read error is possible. The CDR3 loop is CARSPRVRQETQYF. The CDR3 coding sequence is TGTGCCAGAAGTCCCAGGGTACGCCAAGAGACGCAGTACTTC. This chain uses TRBV10-3 with TRBJ2-5; D is perhaps TRBD1 (5 bases). The CDR3 sequence is 14 residues long. Per germline, CDR1 ENHRY and CDR2 SYGVKD.

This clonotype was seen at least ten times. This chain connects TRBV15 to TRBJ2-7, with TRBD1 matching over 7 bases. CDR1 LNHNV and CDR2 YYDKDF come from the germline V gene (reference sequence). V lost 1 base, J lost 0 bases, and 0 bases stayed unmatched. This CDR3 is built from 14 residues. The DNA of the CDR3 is TGTGCCACCAGCAGAGGGGACAGCTCCTACGAGCAGTACTTC. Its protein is CATSRGDSSYEQYF.

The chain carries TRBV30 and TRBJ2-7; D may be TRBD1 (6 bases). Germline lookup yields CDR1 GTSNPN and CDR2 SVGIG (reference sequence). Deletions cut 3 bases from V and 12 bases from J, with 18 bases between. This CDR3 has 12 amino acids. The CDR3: CAWSGTSVSRYF. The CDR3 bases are TGTGCCTGGAGCGGGACATCCGTCTCCCGGTACTTC.

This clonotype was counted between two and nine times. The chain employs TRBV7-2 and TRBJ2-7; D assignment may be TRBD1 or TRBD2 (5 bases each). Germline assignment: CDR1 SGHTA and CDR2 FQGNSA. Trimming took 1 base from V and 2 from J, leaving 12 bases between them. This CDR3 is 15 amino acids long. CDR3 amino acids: CASSLDGRGAYEQYF. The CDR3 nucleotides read TGTGCCAGCAGCTTAGATGGGAGAGGGGCCTACGAGCAGTACTTC.

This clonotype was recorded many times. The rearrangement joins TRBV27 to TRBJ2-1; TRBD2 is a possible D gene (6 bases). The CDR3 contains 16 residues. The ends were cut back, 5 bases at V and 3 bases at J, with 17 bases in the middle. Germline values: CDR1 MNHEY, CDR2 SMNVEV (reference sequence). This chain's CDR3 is CASSETSFFLYNEQFF. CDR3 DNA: TGTGCCAGCAGTGAGACTAGTTTTTTCCTCTACAATGAGCAGTTCTTC.

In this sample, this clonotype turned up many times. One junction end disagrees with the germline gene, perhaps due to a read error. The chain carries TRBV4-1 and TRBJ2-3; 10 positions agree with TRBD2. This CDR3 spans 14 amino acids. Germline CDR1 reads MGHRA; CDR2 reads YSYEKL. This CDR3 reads CASRRTSGGGHVFF. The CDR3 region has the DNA TGCGCCAGCAGGCGGACTAGCGGAGGGGGCCATGTTTTTTTT.

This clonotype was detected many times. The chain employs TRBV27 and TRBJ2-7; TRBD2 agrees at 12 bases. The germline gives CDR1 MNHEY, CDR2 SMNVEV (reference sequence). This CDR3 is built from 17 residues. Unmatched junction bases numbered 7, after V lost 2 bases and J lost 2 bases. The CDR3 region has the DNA TGTGCCAGCAGTTTAGTCCTAGCGGGAGGGCCGGCCTACGAGCAGTACTTC. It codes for CASSLVLAGGPAYEQYF.

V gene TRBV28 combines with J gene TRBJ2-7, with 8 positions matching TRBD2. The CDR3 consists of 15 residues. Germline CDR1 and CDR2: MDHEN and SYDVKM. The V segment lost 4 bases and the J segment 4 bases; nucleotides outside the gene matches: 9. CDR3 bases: TGTGCCAGCAGTTCTCAGACTAGCGTTAGATACGAGCAGTACTTC. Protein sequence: CASSSQTSVRYEQYF.

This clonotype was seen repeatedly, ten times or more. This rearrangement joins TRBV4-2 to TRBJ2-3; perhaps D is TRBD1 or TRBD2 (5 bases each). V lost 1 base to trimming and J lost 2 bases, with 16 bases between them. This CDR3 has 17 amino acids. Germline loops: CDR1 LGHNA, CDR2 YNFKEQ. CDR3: CASSQAGTDTTTDTQYF. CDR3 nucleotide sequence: TGTGCCAGCAGCCAAGCTGGGACGGATACTACCACAGATACGCAGTATTTT.

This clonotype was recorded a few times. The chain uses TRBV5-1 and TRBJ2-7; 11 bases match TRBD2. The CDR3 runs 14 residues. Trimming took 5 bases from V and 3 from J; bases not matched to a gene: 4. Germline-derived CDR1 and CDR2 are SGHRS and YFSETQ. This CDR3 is CASRRTSGRYEQYF. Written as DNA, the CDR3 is TGCGCCAGCAGAAGGACTAGCGGGCGCTACGAGCAGTACTTC.

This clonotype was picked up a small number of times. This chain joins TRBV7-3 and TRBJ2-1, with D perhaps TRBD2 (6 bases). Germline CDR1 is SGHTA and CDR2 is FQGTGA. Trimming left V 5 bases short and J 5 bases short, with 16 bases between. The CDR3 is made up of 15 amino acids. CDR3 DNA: TGTGCCAGCAGCCTTCCGGGACTCACAGACAATGAGCAGTTCTTC. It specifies CASSLPGLTDNEQFF.

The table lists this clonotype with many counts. The CDR3 nucleotides read TGTGCCAGCAGCCCAGCATCCAACGGAAAAAAACTGTTTTTT. Translating gives CASSPASNGKKLFF. The chain employs TRBV7-9 and TRBJ1-4, with D hard to call. Germline V gene data show CDR1 as SEHNR and CDR2 as FQNEAQ (reference sequence). The CDR3 has 14 residues. Trimming stripped 5 bases from V and 9 bases from J, with 16 bases between.

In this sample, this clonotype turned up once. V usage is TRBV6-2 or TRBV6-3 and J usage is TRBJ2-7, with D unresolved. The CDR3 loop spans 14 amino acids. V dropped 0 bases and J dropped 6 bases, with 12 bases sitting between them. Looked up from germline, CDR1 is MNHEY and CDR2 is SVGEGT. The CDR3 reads CASSYSQFPGEQYF. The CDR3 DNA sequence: TGTGCCAGCAGTTACTCTCAGTTCCCGGGCGAGCAGTACTTC.

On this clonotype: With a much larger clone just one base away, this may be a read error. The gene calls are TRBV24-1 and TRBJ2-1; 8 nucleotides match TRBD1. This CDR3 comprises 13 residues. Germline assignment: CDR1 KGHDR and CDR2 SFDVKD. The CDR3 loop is CANSWTGSNEQFF. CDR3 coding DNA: TGTGCCAACAGTTGGACAGGGTCTAATGAGCAGTTCTTC.

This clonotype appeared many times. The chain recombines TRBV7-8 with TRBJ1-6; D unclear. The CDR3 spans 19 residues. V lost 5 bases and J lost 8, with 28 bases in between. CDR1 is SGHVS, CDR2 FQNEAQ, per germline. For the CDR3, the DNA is TGTGCCAGCAGCCAGAAACCCCCGACCATCTCAGCTGTAGATTCACCCCTCCACTTT. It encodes CASSQKPPTISAVDSPLHF. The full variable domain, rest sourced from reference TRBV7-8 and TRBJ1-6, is GAGVSQSPRYKVAKRGQDVALRCDPISGHVSLFWYQQALGQGPEFLTYFQNEAQLDKSGLPSDRFFAERPEGSVSTLKIQRTQQEDSAVYLCASSQKPPTISAVDSPLHFGNGTRLTVT.

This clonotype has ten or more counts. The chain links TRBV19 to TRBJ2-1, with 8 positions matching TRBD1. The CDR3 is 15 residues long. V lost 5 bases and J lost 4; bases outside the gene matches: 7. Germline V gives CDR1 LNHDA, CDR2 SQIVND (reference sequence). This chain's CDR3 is CASSQDRVGYNEQFF. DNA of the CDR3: TGTGCCAGTAGTCAGGACAGGGTAGGGTACAATGAGCAGTTCTTC. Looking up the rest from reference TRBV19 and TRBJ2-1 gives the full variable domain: DGGITQSPKYLFRKEGQNVTLSCEQNLNHDAMYWYRQDPGQGLRLIYYSQIVNDFQKGDIAEGYSVSREKKESFPLTVTSAQKNPTAFYLCASSQDRVGYNEQFFGPGTRLTVL.

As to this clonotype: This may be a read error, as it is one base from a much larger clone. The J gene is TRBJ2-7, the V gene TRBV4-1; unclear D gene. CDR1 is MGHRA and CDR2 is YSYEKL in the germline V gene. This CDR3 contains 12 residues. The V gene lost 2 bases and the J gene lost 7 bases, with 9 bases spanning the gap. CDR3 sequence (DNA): TGCGCCAGCAGCCAACCCGATAGTGAGCAGTACTTC. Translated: CASSQPDSEQYF.

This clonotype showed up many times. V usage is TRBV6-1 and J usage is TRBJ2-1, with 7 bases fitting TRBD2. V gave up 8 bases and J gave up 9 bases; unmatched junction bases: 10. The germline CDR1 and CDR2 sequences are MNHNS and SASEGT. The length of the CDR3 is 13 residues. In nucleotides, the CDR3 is TGTGCCAGCCGAGCTCAGCCGGGGGGTGAGCAGTTCTTC. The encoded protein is CASRAQPGGEQFF.